This TCR beta chain derives from a study of CD8+ T cells in alopecia areata. Across the whole study: Treated patients received oral tofacitinib, 5 to 10 mg twice daily.

Details on this clone: Its antigen remains unknown.

Extracted RNA was reverse transcribed into cDNA, the sequencing template. Clones were sequenced by immunoSEQ multiplex PCR, and TCRdb holds only the in-frame ones, with some missing. Of 150,000 to 180,000 clones in the sample, about 53% were seen once. Germline CDR1 and CDR2: SEHNR and FQNEAQ (reference sequence). CDR3 length: 16 residues. The ends lost 1 base at V and 6 bases at J; junction bases unmatched: 10. Study results and limitations: Normal skin contains resident alphabeta T cells, and these are also sequenced in scalp samples.

Alopecia areata patients had lesional scalp punch biopsies and peripheral blood taken from them. The TCR originated in a human donor with alopecia areata. The specimen comprised CD8+ T cells sorted from blood, sampled at week 0. The J gene is TRBJ1-2, the V gene TRBV7-9; TRBD1 matches at 8 bases. The CDR3 loop reads CASSLVEGQGRDGYTF. The CDR3 nucleotides are TGTGCCAGCAGCTTAGTTGAAGGACAGGGTAGAGATGGCTACACCTTC.